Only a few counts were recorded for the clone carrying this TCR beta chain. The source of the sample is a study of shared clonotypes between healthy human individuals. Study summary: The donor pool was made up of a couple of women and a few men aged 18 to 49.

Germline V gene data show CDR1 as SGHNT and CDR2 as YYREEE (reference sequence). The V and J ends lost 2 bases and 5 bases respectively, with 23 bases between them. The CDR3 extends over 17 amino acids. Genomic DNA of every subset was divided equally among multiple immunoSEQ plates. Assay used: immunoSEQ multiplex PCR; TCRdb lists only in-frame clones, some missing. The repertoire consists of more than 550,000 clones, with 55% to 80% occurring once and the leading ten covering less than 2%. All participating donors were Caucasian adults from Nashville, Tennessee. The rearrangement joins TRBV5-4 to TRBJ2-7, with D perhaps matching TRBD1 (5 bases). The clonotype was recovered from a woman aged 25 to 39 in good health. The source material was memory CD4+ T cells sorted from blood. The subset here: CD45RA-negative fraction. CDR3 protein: CASSLGQGGGSGNEQYF. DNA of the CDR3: TGTGCCAGCAGCTTAGGACAAGGTGGTGGATCGGGCAACGAGCAGTACTTC.